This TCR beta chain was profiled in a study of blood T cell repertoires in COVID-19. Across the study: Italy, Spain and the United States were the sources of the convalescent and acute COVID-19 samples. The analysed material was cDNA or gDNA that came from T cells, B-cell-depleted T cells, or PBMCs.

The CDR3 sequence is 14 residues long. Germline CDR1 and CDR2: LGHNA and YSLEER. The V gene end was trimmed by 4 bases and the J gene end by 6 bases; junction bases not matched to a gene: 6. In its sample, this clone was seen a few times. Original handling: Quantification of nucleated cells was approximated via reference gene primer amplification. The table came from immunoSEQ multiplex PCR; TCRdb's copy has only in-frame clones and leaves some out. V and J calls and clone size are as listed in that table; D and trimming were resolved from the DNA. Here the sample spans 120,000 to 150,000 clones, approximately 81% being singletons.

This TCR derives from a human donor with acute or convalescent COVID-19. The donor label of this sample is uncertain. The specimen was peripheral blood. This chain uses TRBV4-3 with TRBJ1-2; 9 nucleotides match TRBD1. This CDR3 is CASSPLRTGDGYTF. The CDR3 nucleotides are TGCGCCAGCAGCCCTTTGCGGACAGGGGATGGCTACACCTTC.